This T cell receptor beta chain was sequenced in a study of shared T cell receptors in the human thymus. The repertoire was sequenced with immunoSEQ multiplex PCR; TCRdb's copy has only in-frame clones and lacks some. Among hundreds of thousands of clones listed, around 87% were seen once. This CDR3 contains 16 residues. Trimming left V 5 bases short and J 0 bases short, with 11 bases between. CDR1 and CDR2 (germline): SGHAT, FQDESV (reference sequence). Separately, the same data were catalogued under a study of human thymus T cells. This second study notes: Donor material was obtained from healthy Finnish infants undergoing corrective surgery for congenital heart defects. Resections from corrective heart surgery provided thymus tissue.

V is TRBV11-1 and J is TRBJ1-6, with D unclear. The TCR comes from a boy under three years old with a congenital heart defect. The sequencing input was thymocytes. CDR3 protein: CASSLRRSSYNSPLHF. The CDR3 DNA sequence: TGTGCCAGCAGCCTCAGACGGAGCTCCTATAATTCACCCCTCCACTTT.